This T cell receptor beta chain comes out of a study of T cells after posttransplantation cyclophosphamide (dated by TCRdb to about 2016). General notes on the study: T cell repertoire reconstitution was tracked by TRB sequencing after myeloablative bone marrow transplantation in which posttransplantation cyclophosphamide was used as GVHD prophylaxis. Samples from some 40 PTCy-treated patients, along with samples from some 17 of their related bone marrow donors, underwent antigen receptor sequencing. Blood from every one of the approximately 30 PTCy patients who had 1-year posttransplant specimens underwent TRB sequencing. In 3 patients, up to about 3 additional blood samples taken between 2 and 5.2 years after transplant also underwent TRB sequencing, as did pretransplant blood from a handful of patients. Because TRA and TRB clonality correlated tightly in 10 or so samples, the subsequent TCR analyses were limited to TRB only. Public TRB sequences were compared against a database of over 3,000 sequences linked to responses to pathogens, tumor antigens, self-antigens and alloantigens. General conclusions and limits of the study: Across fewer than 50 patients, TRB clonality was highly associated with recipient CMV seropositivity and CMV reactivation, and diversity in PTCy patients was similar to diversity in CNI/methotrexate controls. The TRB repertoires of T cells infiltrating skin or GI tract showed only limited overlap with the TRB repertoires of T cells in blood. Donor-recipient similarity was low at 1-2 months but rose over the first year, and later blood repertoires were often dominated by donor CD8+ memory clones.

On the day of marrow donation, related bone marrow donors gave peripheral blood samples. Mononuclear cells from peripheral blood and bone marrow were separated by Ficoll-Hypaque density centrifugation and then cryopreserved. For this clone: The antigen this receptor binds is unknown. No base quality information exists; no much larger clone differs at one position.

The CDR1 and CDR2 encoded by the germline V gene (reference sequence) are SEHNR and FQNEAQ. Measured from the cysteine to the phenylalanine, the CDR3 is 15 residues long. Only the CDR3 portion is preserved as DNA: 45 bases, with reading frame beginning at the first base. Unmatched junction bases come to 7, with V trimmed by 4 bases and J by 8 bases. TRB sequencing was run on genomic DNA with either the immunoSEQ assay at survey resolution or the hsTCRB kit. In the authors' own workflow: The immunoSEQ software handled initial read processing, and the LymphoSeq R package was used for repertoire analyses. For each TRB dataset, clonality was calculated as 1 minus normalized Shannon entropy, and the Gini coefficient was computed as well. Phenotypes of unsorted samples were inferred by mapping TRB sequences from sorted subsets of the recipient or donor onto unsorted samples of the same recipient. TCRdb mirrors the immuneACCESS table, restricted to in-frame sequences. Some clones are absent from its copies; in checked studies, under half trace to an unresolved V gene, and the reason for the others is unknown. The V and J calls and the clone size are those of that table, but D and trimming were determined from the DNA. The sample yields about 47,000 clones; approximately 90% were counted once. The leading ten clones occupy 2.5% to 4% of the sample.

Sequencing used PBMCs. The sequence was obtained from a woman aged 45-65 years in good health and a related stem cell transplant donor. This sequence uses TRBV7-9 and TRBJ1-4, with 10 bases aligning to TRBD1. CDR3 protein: CASSSMTGGGEKLFF. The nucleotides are TGTGCCAGCAGCTCCATGACAGGGGGCGGAGAAAAACTGTTTTTT. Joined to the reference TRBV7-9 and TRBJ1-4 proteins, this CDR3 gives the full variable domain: DTGVSQNPRHKITKRGQNVTFRCDPISEHNRLYWYRQTLGQGPEFLTYFQNEAQLEKSRLLSDRFSAERPKGSFSTLEIQRTEQGDSAMYLCASSSMTGGGEKLFFGSGTQLSVL.